The 21 T cell receptor beta chains given below trace back to one sample, sequenced in a study of T cell changes during pregnancy in multiple sclerosis. Data came from immunoSEQ multiplex PCR; TCRdb stores just in-frame clones and leaves some out. The profile covers 55,000 to 80,000 clones, with 85% to 90% appearing a single time and more than 8% taken by the ten largest. This sample comprised peripheral blood, obtained after pregnancy. These receptors came from a female donor in good health, enrolled as a control in a pregnancy study.

The V gene is TRBV9, the J gene TRBJ2-3; D is unresolved. The CDR3 totals 15 residues. V lost 0 bases to trimming and J lost 3 bases, with 11 bases between them. Germline lookup yields CDR1 SGDLS and CDR2 YYNGEE. The CDR3 region is CASSVEAEWTDTQYF. For the CDR3, the DNA is TGTGCCAGCAGCGTAGAGGCGGAGTGGACAGATACGCAGTATTTT.

V gene TRBV7-2 combines with J gene TRBJ2-5; D perhaps matches TRBD1 (6 bases). The CDR3 contains 13 residues. Germline V gene lookup returns CDR1 SGHTA and CDR2 FQGNSA. The V end lost 6 bases, the J end lost 0 bases, and 8 bases lay between the germline ends. CDR3 sequence: CASSRDNQETQYF. In DNA, the CDR3 is TGTGCCAGCAGTCGGGACAACCAAGAGACCCAGTACTTC. The full variable domain, rest sourced from reference TRBV7-2 and TRBJ2-5, is GAGVSQSPSNKVTEKGKDVELRCDPISGHTALYWYRQSLGQGLEFLIYFQGNSAPDKSGLPSDRFSAERTGGSVSTLTIQRTQQEDSAVYLCASSRDNQETQYFGPGTRLLVL.

The V gene is TRBV18, the J gene TRBJ2-3; D not resolved. The germline V and J ends were trimmed by 2 bases and 2 bases, with 11 bases remaining between them. Per the germline V gene, CDR1 is KGHSH and CDR2 is LQKENI. The CDR3 covers 15 residues. CDR3 nucleotide sequence: TGTGCCAGCTCACCAAGCAGCGCCGCCACAGATACGCAGTATTTT. Protein: CASSPSSAATDTQYF. Filled out from reference TRBV18 and TRBJ2-3, the complete variable domain reads NAGVMQNPRHLVRRRGQEARLRCSPMKGHSHVYWYRQLPEEGLKFMVYLQKENIIDESGMPKERFSAEFPKEGPSILRIQQVVRGDSAAYFCASSPSSAATDTQYFGPGTRLTVL.

The chain combines TRBV5-8 with TRBJ2-3; no clear D gene. CDR1 SGHTS and CDR2 YDEGEE come from the germline V gene. This CDR3 is built from 14 residues. V lost 0 bases and J 1 base, leaving 6 bases between the germline ends. The CDR3 here is CASSLDPGTDTQYF. In DNA form, the CDR3 reads TGTGCCAGCAGCTTGGACCCAGGCACAGATACGCAGTATTTT.

The chain recombines TRBV29-1 with TRBJ1-2, with D possibly matching TRBD1 (6 bases). Germline V gene sequence: CDR1 SQVTM, CDR2 ANQGSEA. V was shortened by 6 bases and J by 4 bases, with 18 bases between the two germline ends. The CDR3 is 14 residues long. The DNA of the CDR3 is TGCAGCGTAGATTGTCCGGACAGCATCTATGGCTACACCTTC. Protein sequence: CSVDCPDSIYGYTF.

The J gene is TRBJ2-7, the V gene TRBV15, with 8 bases matching TRBD1. Looked up from germline, CDR1 is LNHNV and CDR2 is YYDKDF (reference sequence). The CDR3 extends over 14 amino acids. The V segment lost 5 bases and the J segment 5 bases; nucleotides outside the gene matches: 8. The CDR3 region is CATSGRQGIHEQYF. The DNA for the CDR3 is TGTGCCACCAGCGGTCGACAGGGGATCCACGAGCAGTACTTC.

This chain links TRBV7-9 with TRBJ2-2; a weak D match, TRBD2 (5 bases). The ends were cut back, 7 bases at V and 0 bases at J, with 18 bases in the middle. Germline-derived CDR1 and CDR2 are SEHNR and FQNEAQ (reference sequence). The CDR3 has 17 residues. The CDR3, as DNA: TGTGCCAGCACCCCCCGGGGTATTACCTCGAACACCGGGGAGCTGTTTTTT. Translating it yields CASTPRGITSNTGELFF.

Only a few counts were recorded for this clone. The chain recombines TRBV4-2 with TRBJ1-4, with D maybe TRBD1 (5 bases). The V end was cut by 1 base, the J end by 4 bases, with 13 bases between. This CDR3 region has 16 residues. Germline V lookup: CDR1 LGHNA, CDR2 YNFKEQ. The CDR3 loop is CASSQGGATVNEKLFF. CDR3 DNA sequence: TGTGCCAGCAGCCAAGGGGGCGCGACAGTTAATGAAAAACTGTTTTTT.

The V call is TRBV7-8, the J call TRBJ1-2; D is ambiguous. CDR1 is SGHVS and CDR2 is FQNEAQ in the germline V gene. The CDR3 extends over 15 amino acids. Trimming stripped 1 base from V and 2 bases from J, with 11 bases between. The CDR3 here is CASSLGEGRNYGYTF. Written as DNA, the CDR3 is TGTGCCAGCAGCTTAGGCGAGGGCCGCAACTATGGCTACACCTTC.

The chain carries TRBV12-5 and TRBJ2-5, with D perhaps TRBD2 (7 bases). Germline V gene data show CDR1 as LGHNT and CDR2 as FRNRAP. Trimming took off 6 bases at V and 4 bases at J, with 12 bases between the two ends. The CDR3 runs to 13 residues. The CDR3, as DNA: TGTGCTAGTGGCGGGGGGCTCGGAGAGACCCAGTACTTC. Translating gives CASGGGLGETQYF.

The rearrangement uses TRBV29-1 and TRBJ1-1; 8 bases agree with TRBD1. The CDR3 runs to 12 residues. CDR1 is SQVTM, CDR2 ANQGSEA, per germline. The V gene end was trimmed by 7 bases and the J gene end by 3 bases; junction bases not matched to a gene: 4. As DNA, the CDR3 is TGCAGCGCCCTGACAGGGGACACTGAAGCTTTCTTT. Protein sequence: CSALTGDTEAFF.

This clone is a singleton in its sample. The V call is TRBV11-3, the J call TRBJ2-1, with D perhaps matching TRBD2 (6 bases). The CDR3 totals 13 residues. V was trimmed by 5 bases and J by 6 bases, leaving 11 bases between them. Germline assignment: CDR1 SGHNT and CDR2 YENEEA. For the CDR3, the DNA is TGTGCCAGCAGCCGTACTAGCTCCAATGAGCAGTTCTTC. Protein: CASSRTSSNEQFF.

The V gene is TRBV11-3, the J gene TRBJ1-1; TRBD1 matches 10 bases. Losses at the gene ends were 7 bases for V and 4 bases for J; bases not matched to a gene: 6. CDR1 is SGHNT, CDR2 YENEEA, per germline. The CDR3 sequence is 14 residues long. The CDR3, as DNA: TGTGCCAGCACCCCGGACAGGGGGATCACTGAAGCTTTCTTT. Its translation is CASTPDRGITEAFF.

The V and J genes are TRBV19 and TRBJ1-4; 8 bases are shared with TRBD1. CDR1 and CDR2 from the germline V gene are LNHDA and SQIVND (reference sequence). V gave up 3 bases and J gave up 12 bases; unmatched junction bases: 12. The CDR3 is 15 residues long. The DNA of the CDR3 is TGTGCCAGTAGTATGCGGACAGGGATGAAGGTAGAACTGTTTTTT. Amino acids: CASSMRTGMKVELFF.

This clone was picked up a small number of times. V is TRBV29-1 and J is TRBJ1-2, with D possibly TRBD1 on 6 matching bases. The CDR3 has 11 amino acids. From germline, CDR1 is SQVTM and CDR2 ANQGSEA. The ends were cut back, 3 bases at V and 6 bases at J, with 8 bases in the middle. CDR3 nucleotides: TGCAGCGTTGATCAGGGGAATGGCTACACCTTC. Amino acid sequence: CSVDQGNGYTF.

This chain connects TRBV6-5 to TRBJ1-3; D is ambiguous. The germline V and J ends were trimmed by 5 bases and 0 bases, with 8 bases remaining between them. The CDR3 loop spans 14 amino acids. Germline lookup yields CDR1 MNHEY and CDR2 SVGAGI. The CDR3 loop is CASSRHSSGNTIYF. CDR3 bases: TGTGCCAGCAGTAGACACAGCTCTGGAAACACCATATATTTT.

DNA for the CDR3: TGCGCCAGCAGCACGGGACAGGGCACCTACGAGCAGTACTTC. Translating it yields CASSTGQGTYEQYF. The V call is TRBV5-1, the J call TRBJ2-7; 9 nucleotides match TRBD1. V was pared by 4 bases and J by 2 bases, with 4 bases of the junction left unmatched. The CDR3 totals 14 residues. CDR1 is SGHRS and CDR2 is YFSETQ in the germline V gene.

The rearrangement joins TRBV2 to TRBJ1-3, with D hard to call. The germline gives CDR1 SNHLY, CDR2 FYNNEI. This CDR3 contains 17 residues. The V and J ends lost 4 bases and 1 base respectively, with 17 bases between them. The CDR3 spells CASSGYSPRGSGNTIYF. In DNA, the CDR3 is TGTGCCAGCAGTGGCTATAGTCCGAGAGGATCTGGAAACACCATATATTTT.

The J gene is TRBJ2-7, the V gene TRBV10-3; 8 nucleotides match TRBD1. The ends lost 5 bases at V and 6 bases at J; junction bases unmatched: 3. CDR1 is ENHRY, CDR2 SYGVKD, per germline. The CDR3 sequence is 12 residues long. The CDR3 DNA sequence: TGTGCCATCAGTCCGGACAGGGCCGAGCAGTACTTC. It specifies CAISPDRAEQYF.

This clone has only one observation. The genes are TRBV30 and TRBJ2-3; 9 bases match TRBD2. The germline V gene encodes CDR1 GTSNPN and CDR2 SVGIG (reference sequence). The CDR3 is 13 amino acids. With V trimmed by 7 bases and J by 1 base, 3 bases remained unmatched. CDR3 DNA: TGTGCCTCAAGGACTAGCGGCACAGATACGCAGTATTTT. As protein: CASRTSGTDTQYF.

The chain recombines TRBV30 with TRBJ1-2; 10 nucleotides match TRBD1. Unmatched junction bases numbered 1, after V lost 5 bases and J lost 1 base. The V gene's germline CDR1 is GTSNPN and CDR2 SVGIG (reference sequence). CDR3 length: 13 residues. CDR3 amino acids: CAWGTGVNYGYTF. CDR3 sequence (DNA): TGTGCCTGGGGGACAGGGGTTAACTATGGCTACACCTTC.